This T cell receptor (beta chain) was sequenced during a study of blood T cells in healthy people across ages. Study-level findings and limits: PBMC samples, being unsorted, prevented any conclusive comparison of naive and antigen-experienced cells.

Primers used in a second PCR of roughly 6 to 11 cycles were a sample-barcoded 5' primer and a J-beta primer mix. All cDNA molecules were each tagged by a template-switch adaptor with 12 random nucleotides. TCRdb used MiXCR to reprocess the 5' RACE reads, holding one entry per CDR3 protein. This sample has about 650,000 distinct CDR3 sequences, with about 30% found just once. To note about this clonotype: Antigen unknown.

The CDR3 runs to 15 residues. CDR1 SGDLS and CDR2 YYNGEE come from the germline V gene. Deletions cut 7 bases from V and 3 bases from J, with 14 bases between. The genes are TRBV9 and TRBJ2-6; D may be TRBD2 (6 bases). The sequence derives from a woman aged 80 or older in good health. Sequenced input: blood. The CDR3 DNA follows: TGTGCCAGCGGGTCGGGGGTATTTGGGGCCAACGTCCTGACTTTC. Encoded protein: CASGSGVFGANVLTF. Full variable domain (rest looked up from reference TRBV9 and TRBJ2-6): DSGVTQTPKHLITATGQRVTLRCSPRSGDLSVYWYQQSLDQGLQFLIQYYNGEERAKGNILERFSAQQFPDLHSELNLSSLELGDSALYFCASGSGVFGANVLTFGAGSRLTVL.